This is a list of T cell receptor beta chains from one sample in a study of cytomegalovirus exposure and HLA in healthy donors. This table comes from immunoSEQ multiplex PCR, and its TCRdb copy is limited to in-frame clones, with some not included. Of 150,000 to 200,000 clones in the sample, roughly 84% were seen once. Sequencing input: PBMCs. The receptor set was obtained from a young man in good health and CMV-seropositive. Each CDR3 is given with its conserved first and last residue. D genes are given only for firm matches. The size field is filled for only some rows; it gives once, few, many or a size class.

V	J	D	size	CDR3	DNA
TRBV6-1	TRBJ2-2	TRBD2	few	CASSYGGETGELFF	TGTGCCAGCAGTTATGGGGGGGAGACCGGGGAGCTGTTTTTT
TRBV11-2	TRBJ2-3	NA	NA	CASSSYLTDTQYF	TGTGCCAGCAGCTCCTACCTCACAGATACGCAGTATTTT
TRBV6-6	TRBJ1-2	NA	once	CASSLTREEYGYTF	TGTGCCAGCAGTTTAACCAGGGAGGAGTATGGCTACACCTTC
TRBV4-1	TRBJ2-1	TRBD2	NA	CASSQGLAGGNEQFF	TGCGCCAGCAGCCAAGGACTAGCGGGGGGAAATGAGCAGTTCTTC
TRBV27	TRBJ1-2	TRBD1	once	CASSTYDRASGYTF	TGTGCCAGCAGCACCTACGACAGGGCCTCCGGCTACACCTTC
TRBV5-6	TRBJ1-2	TRBD1	few	CASSLGDRAHGYTF	TGTGCCAGCAGCCTAGGGGACAGGGCTCATGGCTACACCTTC
TRBV7-2	TRBJ2-2	NA	NA	CASSSDAGRGTGELFF	TGTGCCAGCAGCTCCGATGCGGGACGGGGCACCGGGGAGCTGTTTTTT
TRBV4-1	TRBJ1-6	NA	few	CASSRLEGGGQSSYNSPLHF	TGCGCCAGCAGCCGCTTAGAGGGGGGGGGCCAGAGCTCCTATAATTCACCCCTCCACTTT
TRBV29-1	TRBJ1-1	NA	NA	CSGADRLNTEAFF	TGCAGCGGGGCCGACAGACTGAACACTGAAGCTTTCTTT
TRBV9	TRBJ1-2	NA	few	CASSVGAAYGYTF	TGTGCCAGCAGCGTAGGGGCAGCATATGGCTACACCTTC
TRBV6-6	TRBJ1-1	NA	NA	CASSSDRPQGEAFF	TGTGCCAGCAGTTCGGACCGACCCCAGGGGGAAGCTTTCTTT
TRBV7-9	TRBJ2-7	NA	NA	CASSSRLGPYEQYF	TGTGCCAGCAGCTCCCGACTAGGACCCTACGAGCAGTACTTC
TRBV27	TRBJ2-7	TRBD1	NA	CASSRTGGGYEQYF	TGTGCCAGCAGCCGGACAGGGGGGGGCTACGAGCAGTACTTC
TRBV6-1	TRBJ1-2	TRBD1	NA	CASSDAAEGAHGYTF	TGTGCCAGCAGTGACGCAGCCGAGGGGGCGCATGGCTACACCTTC
TRBV4-2	TRBJ1-5	NA	NA	CASSQGRGPDQPQHF	TGTGCCAGCAGCCAAGGGAGGGGACCCGATCAGCCCCAGCATTTT
TRBV6-1	TRBJ1-5	TRBD1	NA	CASSAKAGGQPQHF	TGTGCCAGCAGTGCCAAGGCAGGGGGGCAGCCCCAGCATTTT
TRBV7-2	TRBJ1-1	NA	once	CASRPQGNTEAFF	TGTGCCAGCAGACCTCAGGGGAACACTGAAGCTTTCTTT
TRBV4-3	TRBJ1-2	TRBD1	NA	CASSRDRGGYGYTF	TGCGCCAGCAGCCGTGACAGGGGAGGCTATGGCTACACCTTC
TRBV4-1	TRBJ2-3	TRBD2	NA	CASSQGAGGLGDTQYF	TGCGCCAGCAGCCAAGGAGCGGGGGGGCTTGGAGATACGCAGTATTTT
TRBV7-8	TRBJ2-5	TRBD2	once	CASSHSTSGVETQYF	TGTGCCAGCAGCCATTCGACTAGCGGGGTTGAGACCCAGTACTTC
TRBV27	TRBJ2-7	NA	NA	CASRTYRDSPYEQYF	TGTGCCAGCAGAACGTACAGGGATTCCCCCTACGAGCAGTACTTC
TRBV6-6	TRBJ2-5	NA	NA	CASSYAQTPQATQYF	TGTGCCAGCAGTTACGCCCAGACACCGCAAGCGACCCAGTACTTC
TRBV5-1	TRBJ2-3	NA	NA	CASTPRAGQTDTQYF	TGCGCTAGCACCCCACGGGCAGGGCAAACAGATACGCAGTATTTT
TRBV27	TRBJ1-2	TRBD1	NA	CASSLRGPHDGYTF	TGTGCCAGCAGTTTGAGGGGGCCCCACGACGGCTACACCTTC
TRBV7-2	TRBJ1-6	NA	NA	CASSSLIWGGQGNSPLHF	TGTGCCAGCAGTTCACTCATATGGGGGGGGCAGGGTAATTCACCCCTCCACTTT
TRBV2	TRBJ2-7	TRBD1	NA	CASQTGLWEQYF	TGTGCCAGCCAGACAGGGCTCTGGGAGCAGTACTTC
TRBV4-1	TRBJ2-7	TRBD1	NA	CASSLGDRSYEQYF	TGCGCCAGCAGCCTCGGGGACAGATCCTACGAGCAGTACTTC
TRBV4-3	TRBJ2-7	NA	NA	CASSQDLGSSYEQYF	TGCGCCAGCAGCCAAGATTTGGGGAGCTCCTACGAGCAGTACTTC
TRBV11-2	TRBJ1-6	NA	NA	CASRPLTGSNSPLHF	TGTGCCAGCAGACCCCTTACAGGGAGTAATTCACCCCTCCACTTT
TRBV15	TRBJ1-6	NA	NA	CATSRDLESSYNSPLHF	TGTGCCACCAGCAGAGATCTGGAGAGCTCCTATAATTCACCCCTCCACTTT
TRBV6-5	TRBJ1-5	NA	NA	CASSPELYSNQPQHF	TGTGCCAGCAGCCCCGAACTGTATAGCAATCAGCCCCAGCATTTT
TRBV5-1	TRBJ1-1	TRBD1	NA	CASSLGGTGRNTEAFF	TGCGCCAGCAGCTTGGGGGGGACAGGGCGGAACACTGAAGCTTTCTTT
TRBV7-6	TRBJ1-1	NA	NA	CASSLEVQANTEAFF	TGTGCCAGCAGCTTAGAAGTCCAGGCGAACACTGAAGCTTTCTTT
TRBV30	TRBJ1-4	NA	NA	CASSSREKLFF	TGTGCCTCGTCGAGTCGTGAAAAACTGTTTTTT
TRBV30	TRBJ1-5	NA	NA	CAWTQGYSNQPQHF	TGTGCCTGGACACAGGGCTATAGCAATCAGCCCCAGCATTTT
TRBV6-1	TRBJ2-7	TRBD1	NA	CALAGQGSYEQYF	TGTGCCCTCGCGGGACAGGGATCCTACGAGCAGTACTTC
TRBV5-1	TRBJ2-7	NA	NA	CASRISEQYF	TGCGCCAGCAGAATCTCCGAGCAGTACTTC
TRBV7-2	TRBJ2-3	TRBD2	NA	CASSRGGTTDTQYF	TGTGCCAGCAGTCGGGGGGGCACCACAGATACGCAGTATTTT
TRBV19	TRBJ1-1	NA	NA	CASNRNTEAFF	TGTGCCAGTAATCGGAACACTGAAGCTTTCTTT
TRBV25-1	TRBJ2-7	NA	NA	CASSAAYEQYF	TGTGCCAGCAGTGCAGCCTACGAGCAGTACTTC
TRBV4-1	TRBJ2-1	TRBD2	NA	CASSPWTSGGTNEQFF	TGCGCCAGCAGCCCTTGGACTAGCGGGGGGACCAATGAGCAGTTCTTC